This T cell receptor beta chain is drawn from a study of Graves' ophthalmopathy and Graves' hyperthyroidism. General observations from the study: Most clonotypes expanded in thyroid above 0.001 frequency were present in blood too.

The study enrolled ophthalmopathy donors with moderate-to-severe activity, CAS ≥3, NOSPECS ≥4 and duration under 3 months. Other autoimmune diseases, uncontrolled infections, pregnancy or lactation ruled patients out of participation. Trimming left V 2 bases short and J 5 bases short, with 9 bases between. CDR3 size: 13 residues. Germline V CDR1 and CDR2: MNHEY, SVGAGI. Amplification from RNA transcripts yielded the TCR beta CDR3 regions. Amplification began with first-round RT-PCR using HTBI primers, then second-round multiplex PCR was performed. From the multiplex PCR reads, TCRdb called clonotypes with MiXCR, one entry per CDR3 protein. The top ten hold more than 9% of the sample, which has a few hundred thousand distinct CDR3 sequences, 15% to 20% seen once. This clonotype was recorded a few times. What it binds is unknown.

The chain employs TRBV6-5 and TRBJ2-5; D unclear. Sequencing was done on a sample of peripheral blood. The receptor was derived from an adult man with Graves' ophthalmopathy. The CDR3 sequence is CASSYPKGETQYF. DNA for the CDR3: TGTGCCAGCAGTTACCCGAAAGGGGAGACCCAGTACTTC.